This TCR beta chain was found in a study of blood T cell repertoires in COVID-19. Study summary: The study drew acute and convalescent COVID-19 samples from the United States, Italy and Spain. T cells, B-cell-depleted T cells, or PBMCs provided the cDNA or gDNA that served as material.

Original methodology: Counts of nucleated cells, estimated from reference gene primer amplification, were obtained. This table comes from immunoSEQ multiplex PCR, and its TCRdb copy is limited to in-frame clones, with some not included. V, J and clone size reflect that table, while D and trimming were determined from the DNA. This table holds some 220,000 clones, 84% found once. Germline loops: CDR1 MNHEY, CDR2 SMNVEV (reference sequence). V gave up 6 bases and J gave up 9 bases; unmatched junction bases: 6. There are 14 residues in the CDR3. The TCR originated in a man aged 50 or older with acute or convalescent COVID-19. Source material: peripheral blood. The V call is TRBV27, the J call TRBJ2-1; 12 bases line up with TRBD2. CDR3 in DNA: TGTGCCAGCAGCCCACTAGCGGGAGGCCCTGAGCAGTTCTTC. This encodes CASSPLAGGPEQFF.